The 12 T cell receptor beta chains below were found in one sample sequenced in a study of T cells in Graves' hyperthyroidism and ophthalmopathy. The source material, RNA transcripts, was used to amplify TCR beta CDR3 regions. A set of HTBI primers served as the primers for a first-round RT-PCR of the TCR CDR3. From the multiplex PCR reads, TCRdb called clonotypes with MiXCR, one entry per CDR3 protein. This table has hundreds of thousands of distinct CDR3 sequences, 15% to 20% appearing once. Sequencing was done on a sample of blood. These receptors all come from a woman in her 30s with Graves' hyperthyroidism.

The rearrangement uses TRBV7-9 and TRBJ2-7; D ambiguous. V shed 1 base and J shed 5 bases, with 6 bases lying between them. The CDR3 sequence is 12 residues long. Germline V gene data show CDR1 as SEHNR and CDR2 as FQNEAQ (reference sequence). The CDR3 here is CASSLGPNEQYF. CDR3 nucleotide sequence: TGTGCCAGCAGCTTAGGACCCAACGAGCAGTACTTC.

This clonotype was seen ten or more times. The chain has TRBV6-1 and TRBJ1-5, with D maybe TRBD1 (6 bases). CDR3 length: 15 residues. Germline values: CDR1 MNHNS, CDR2 SASEGT. V was shortened by 7 bases and J by 4 bases, with 17 bases between the two germline ends. The CDR3 here is CASKSKQGLNQPQHF. CDR3 nucleotides: TGTGCCAGCAAGAGCAAACAGGGACTTAATCAGCCCCAGCATTTT.

The sample holds many counts of this clonotype. J is TRBJ2-7 and V is TRBV28; D ambiguous. From germline, CDR1 is MDHEN and CDR2 SYDVKM. The CDR3 covers 13 residues. The V and J ends lost 3 bases and 0 bases respectively, with 6 bases between them. CDR3 in amino acids: CASSLGFSYEQYF. The CDR3 DNA reads as TGTGCCAGCAGTTTGGGATTCTCCTACGAGCAGTACTTC.

The sample holds many counts of this clonotype. The chain couples TRBV3-1 to TRBJ1-1, with unresolved D. The V gene's germline CDR1 is LGHDT and CDR2 YNNKEL (reference sequence). This CDR3 has 13 residues. V was cut by 0 bases and J by 10 bases, with 12 bases left in between. This chain's CDR3 is CASSQDRGRGAFF. CDR3 DNA sequence: TGTGCCAGCAGCCAAGATCGTGGGCGCGGAGCTTTCTTT.

The genes are TRBV18 and TRBJ2-7; D perhaps matches TRBD1 (5 bases). The length of the CDR3 is 13 residues. The germline V gene has CDR1 KGHSH and CDR2 LQKENI. V dropped 3 bases and J dropped 5 bases, with 11 bases sitting between them. The CDR3 region has the DNA TGTGCCAGCTCACCCGAACAGGTTCACGAGCAGTACTTC. Translated: CASSPEQVHEQYF.

At least ten counts were recorded for this clonotype. This chain connects TRBV5-1 to TRBJ2-3; D is uncertain. In germline, CDR1 is SGHRS, CDR2 YFSETQ. V was cut by 0 bases and J by 2 bases, with 10 bases left in between. This CDR3 spans 15 amino acids. The CDR3 loop reads CASSLDGVDTDTQYF. In DNA, the CDR3 is TGCGCCAGCAGCTTGGATGGAGTCGACACAGATACGCAGTATTTT. The whole variable domain, remainder taken from reference TRBV5-1 and TRBJ2-3, is KAGVTQTPRYLIKTRGQQVTLSCSPISGHRSVSWYQQTPGQGLQFLFEYFSETQRNKGNFPGRFSGRQFSNSRSEMNVSTLELGDSALYLCASSLDGVDTDTQYFGPGTRLTVL.

Remarks on this clonotype: A single base separates this from a much larger clone, so it may be a read error. The V and J genes are TRBV2 and TRBJ2-1; 9 bases are shared with TRBD2. CDR3 length: 16 amino acids. Germline V gene sequence: CDR1 SNHLY, CDR2 FYNNEI. The CDR3 loop reads CASSPLAGWFENEQLF. As DNA, the CDR3 is TGTGCCAGCAGTCCCCTAGCGGGATGGTTTGAAAATGAGCAGCTCTTC.

The gene calls are TRBV29-1 and TRBJ2-7, with 8 nucleotides matching TRBD2. The CDR3 spans 14 residues. Germline CDR1 reads SQVTM; CDR2 reads ANQGSEA. V dropped 4 bases and J dropped 3; count of bases not matched to a gene: 8. The CDR3 sequence: CSVGAGGSYYEQYF. The CDR3 nucleotides are TGCAGCGTTGGGGCGGGAGGTTCCTACTACGAGCAGTACTTC.

This clonotype was counted only a few times. The genes are TRBV28 and TRBJ2-4; weak D call: TRBD1 (6 bases). Germline assignment: CDR1 MDHEN and CDR2 SYDVKM. This CDR3 region has 18 residues. Trimming took 5 bases from V and 3 from J, leaving 23 bases between them. CDR3 DNA: TGTGCCAGCAGTCCTCATTATAAACAGGGAATGGGCAAAAACATTCAGTACTTC. Residues: CASSPHYKQGMGKNIQYF. The full variable domain, completed using reference TRBV28 and TRBJ2-4, is DVKVTQSSRYLVKRTGEKVFLECVQDMDHENMFWYRQDPGLGLRLIYFSYDVKMKEKGDIPEGYSVSREKKERFSLILESASTNQTSMYLCASSPHYKQGMGKNIQYFGAGTRLSVL.

This clonotype was picked up many times. The rearrangement joins TRBV3-1 to TRBJ2-5, with 7 bases identical to TRBD1. The germline V gene has CDR1 LGHDT and CDR2 YNNKEL (reference sequence). CDR3 length equals 16 residues. The V gene end was trimmed by 0 bases and the J gene end by 2 bases; junction bases not matched to a gene: 6. In DNA, the CDR3 is TGTGCCAGCAGCCAAGAGGGGACAGCCCTGCAAGAGACCCAGTACTTC. Its protein is CASSQEGTALQETQYF.

This clonotype came up many times. The DNA for the CDR3 is TGTGCCAGCAGCCGACTAGCGGCGAACACCGGGGAGCTGTTTTTT. It translates to CASSRLAANTGELFF. The chain combines TRBV7-3 with TRBJ2-2, with 9 positions matching TRBD2. The CDR3 has 15 amino acids. Per the germline V gene, CDR1 is SGHTA and CDR2 is FQGTGA. V trimming: 5 bases; J trimming: 0 bases; junction bases outside the gene matches: 1. The variable domain in full, with the rest retrieved from reference TRBV7-3 and TRBJ2-2, is GAGVSQTPSNKVTEKGKYVELRCDPISGHTALYWYRQSLGQGPEFLIYFQGTGAADDSGLPNDRFFAVRPEGSVSTLKIQRTERGDSAVYLCASSRLAANTGELFFGEGSRLTVL.

The rearrangement links TRBV3-1 to TRBJ2-1; weak D call: TRBD2 (6 bases). Per germline, CDR1 LGHDT and CDR2 YNNKEL (reference sequence). This CDR3 is built from 14 residues. Trimming pared 5 bases from V and 6 bases from J, leaving 14 bases between. The CDR3 DNA follows: TGTGCCAGCAGCGGACTCTGGAGGGCCAATGAGCAGTTCTTC. It encodes CASSGLWRANEQFF.